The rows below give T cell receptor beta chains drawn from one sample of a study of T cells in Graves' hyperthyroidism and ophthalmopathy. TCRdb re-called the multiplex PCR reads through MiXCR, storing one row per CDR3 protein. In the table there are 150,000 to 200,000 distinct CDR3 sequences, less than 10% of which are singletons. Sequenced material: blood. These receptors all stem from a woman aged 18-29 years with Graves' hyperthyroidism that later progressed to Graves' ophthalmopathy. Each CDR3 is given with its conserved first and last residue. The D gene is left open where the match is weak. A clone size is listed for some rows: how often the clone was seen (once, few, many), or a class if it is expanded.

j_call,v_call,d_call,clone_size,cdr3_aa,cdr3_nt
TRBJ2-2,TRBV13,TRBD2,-,CASSGLAGETNTGELFF,TGTGCCAGCAGCGGACTAGCGGGAGAAACGAACACCGGGGAGCTGTTTTTT
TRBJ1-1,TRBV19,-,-,CASSITQKAFF,TGTGCCAGTAGTATAACCCAGAAAGCTTTCTTT
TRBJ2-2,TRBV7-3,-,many,CASSGNTGELFF,TGTGCCAGCAGCGGAAACACCGGGGAGCTGTTTTTT
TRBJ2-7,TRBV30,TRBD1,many,CAWSVDRGHEQYF,TGTGCCTGGAGTGTAGACAGGGGACACGAGCAGTACTTC
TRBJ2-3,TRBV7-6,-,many,CASSPRSSTDTQYF,TGTGCCAGCAGCCCCCGTTCTAGCACAGATACGCAGTATTTT
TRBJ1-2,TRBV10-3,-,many,CAISERWDSNYGYTF,TGTGCCATCAGTGAGAGGTGGGATAGTAACTATGGCTACACCTTC
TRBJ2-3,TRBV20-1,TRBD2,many,CSATTSGLAGGTSTDTQYF,TGCAGTGCAACCACCTCGGGACTAGCGGGGGGCACTAGCACAGATACGCAGTATTTT
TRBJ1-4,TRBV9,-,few,CASTVQATNEKLFF,TGTGCCAGCACCGTCCAGGCAACTAATGAAAAACTGTTTTTT
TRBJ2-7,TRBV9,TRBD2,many,CASSVSGTEYEQYF,TGTGCCAGCAGCGTTAGCGGGACCGAGTACGAGCAGTACTTC
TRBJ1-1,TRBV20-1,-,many,CSAQTGMNTEAFF,TGCAGTGCTCAAACCGGTATGAACACTGAAGCTTTCTTT
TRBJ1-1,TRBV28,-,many,CASSPWSVKPTEAFF,TGTGCCAGCAGTCCCTGGTCAGTTAAACCAACTGAAGCTTTCTTT
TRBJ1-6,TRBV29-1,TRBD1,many,CSVGDSNNSPLHF,TGCAGCGTTGGGGACAGTAATAATTCACCCCTCCACTTT
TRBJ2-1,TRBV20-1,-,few,CSARDQSSYNEQFF,TGCAGTGCTAGAGACCAGAGCTCCTACAATGAGCAGTTCTTC
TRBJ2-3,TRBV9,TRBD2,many,CASSVEAGAPDTQYF,TGTGCCAGCAGCGTAGAGGCGGGAGCCCCAGATACGCAGTATTTT
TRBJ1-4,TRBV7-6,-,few,CASSQGLANNEKLFF,TGTGCCAGCAGCCAAGGGCTTGCGAATAATGAAAAACTGTTTTTT
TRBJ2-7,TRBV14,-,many,CASSQDEHSSQYF,TGTGCCAGCAGCCAAGATGAACATTCTTCGCAGTACTTC
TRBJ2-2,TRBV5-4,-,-,CASSWGGQPNTGELFF,TGTGCCAGCAGCTGGGGGGGACAGCCGAACACCGGGGAGCTGTTTTTT
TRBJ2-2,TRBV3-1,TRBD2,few,CASSPPRGGTYTGELFF,TGTGCCAGCAGCCCACCACGGGGGGGGACGTACACCGGGGAGCTGTTTTTT
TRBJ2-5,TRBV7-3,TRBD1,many,CASSATGGRETQYF,TGTGCCAGCAGCGCGACAGGGGGACGGGAGACCCAGTACTTC
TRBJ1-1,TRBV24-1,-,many,CATSLGAYTEAFF,TGTGCCACGAGTCTCGGGGCCTACACTGAAGCTTTCTTT
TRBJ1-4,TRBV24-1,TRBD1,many,CATSEGTGGAGEKLFF,TGTGCCACCAGTGAGGGGACAGGGGGCGCCGGGGAAAAACTGTTTTTT
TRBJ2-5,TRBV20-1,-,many,CSARGGQADRGPGETQYF,TGCAGTGCTAGGGGCGGGCAGGCTGACCGTGGACCTGGGGAGACCCAGTACTTC
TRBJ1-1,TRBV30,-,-,CAWGVSGVRGVSEAFF,TGTGCCTGGGGTGTATCGGGAGTCAGGGGAGTTTCTGAAGCTTTCTTT
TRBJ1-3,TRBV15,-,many,CATSRIGTRGNTIYF,TGTGCCACCAGCAGAATCGGGACAAGAGGAAACACCATATATTTT
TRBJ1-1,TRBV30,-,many,CAWMNAAAEAFF,TGTGCCTGGATGAACGCGGCTGCTGAAGCTTTCTTT
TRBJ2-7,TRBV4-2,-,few,CASSQGTPGEQYF,TGTGCCAGCAGCCAAGGCACTCCTGGGGAGCAGTACTTC
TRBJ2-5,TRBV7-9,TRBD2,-,CASSSPGGETQYF,TGTGCTAGCAGCTCCCCGGGGGGGGAGACCCAGTACTTC
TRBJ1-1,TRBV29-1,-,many,CSVAPGPEAFF,TGCAGCGTTGCCCCAGGGCCTGAAGCTTTCTTT
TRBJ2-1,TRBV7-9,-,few,CASSLEGGKFNEQFF,TGTGCCAGCAGCTTAGAGGGGGGCAAATTTAATGAGCAGTTCTTC
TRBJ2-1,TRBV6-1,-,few,CASSMGSSYNEQFF,TGTGCCAGCAGTATGGGGAGCTCCTACAATGAGCAGTTCTTC
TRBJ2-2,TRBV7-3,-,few,CASSLLSAGELFF,TGTGCCAGCAGCTTATTGTCGGCCGGGGAGCTGTTTTTT
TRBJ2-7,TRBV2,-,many,CASSEDYEQYF,TGTGCCAGCAGTGAAGACTACGAGCAGTACTTC
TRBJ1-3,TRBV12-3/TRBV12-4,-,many,CASSFGGGNTIYF,TGTGCCAGCAGTTTCGGTGGTGGAAACACCATATATTTT